Listed below are T cell receptor beta chains from one sample, sequenced in a study of CD8+CD57+ T cells in acquired aplastic anemia. TCRdb re-derived calls from the reads in MiXCR, one entry per CDR3 protein. The data show approximately 200,000 distinct CDR3 sequences, with under 50% seen just once and 20% held by the top ten. The material sequenced was sorted CD4+, CD8+, or CD8+CD57+ T cells (not recorded which) from PBMCs. The receptors come from a human donor with aplastic anemia. Each CDR3 is given with its conserved first and last residue. The order of the fields is CDR3 DNA, CDR3 protein, J gene, V gene, D gene, clone size. D genes are given only for firm matches. Size is stated for part of the rows, as once, few or many counts, or as a class when the clone is expanded.

DNA: TGTGCCAGCGGGGGACAGGGAAATGAAAAACTGTTTTTT
CDR3: CASGGQGNEKLFF
J: TRBJ1-4
V: TRBV5-8
D: TRBD1
size: many

DNA: TGTGCCAGTAGTCCTCCGGACAGGGGCAAGTCACCCCTCCACTTT
CDR3: CASSPPDRGKSPLHF
J: TRBJ1-6
V: TRBV19
D: TRBD1
size: -

DNA: TGTGCCAGTAGTACCCGGTACTTCCCTGAAGCTTTCTTT
CDR3: CASSTRYFPEAFF
J: TRBJ1-1
V: TRBV19
D: -
size: many

DNA: TGCAGCGCCGCACCGACAGGAAGCACAGATACGCAGTATTTT
CDR3: CSAAPTGSTDTQYF
J: TRBJ2-3
V: TRBV29-1
D: -
size: -

DNA: TGTGCCAGCAGCTCCCACCAGGGAGGGGGGACCCTCTTCCTGCATTCACCCCTCCACTTT
CDR3: CASSSHQGGGTLFLHSPLHF
J: TRBJ1-6
V: TRBV7-9
D: -
size: -

DNA: TGCGCCAGCAGCTTGACAGCTCGCTCCTACAATGAGCAGTTCTTC
CDR3: CASSLTARSYNEQFF
J: TRBJ2-1
V: TRBV5-1
D: -
size: many

DNA: TGTGCCATAAATCGAGGCATAGACGGTCCCGGGGCCAACGTCCTGACTTTC
CDR3: CAINRGIDGPGANVLTF
J: TRBJ2-6
V: TRBV10-3
D: -
size: -

DNA: TGTGCCAGCAGCCCGGATGGGACCAACGTCCTGACTTTC
CDR3: CASSPDGTNVLTF
J: TRBJ2-6
V: TRBV2
D: -
size: -

DNA: TGTGCCAGCCATCCTATACCAAACAATAATTCACCCCTCCACTTT
CDR3: CASHPIPNNNSPLHF
J: TRBJ1-6
V: TRBV25-1
D: -
size: -

DNA: TGTGCCACCAGCAGAGAAAACCTAGGACAGAACACTGAAGCTTTCTTT
CDR3: CATSRENLGQNTEAFF
J: TRBJ1-1
V: TRBV15
D: -
size: once

DNA: TGTGCCAGCAGCCAAGAGTGGGGGGGAGGAACCGGGGAGCTGTTTTTT
CDR3: CASSQEWGGGTGELFF
J: TRBJ2-2
V: TRBV3-1
D: TRBD2
size: few

DNA: TGTGCCAGCAGCCTAGACAGGGATCGAGAGACCCAGTACTTC
CDR3: CASSLDRDRETQYF
J: TRBJ2-5
V: TRBV11-3
D: TRBD1
size: many

DNA: TGTGCCTGGAACCAACGACAGACGCCTGTGGAGACCCAGTACTTC
CDR3: CAWNQRQTPVETQYF
J: TRBJ2-5
V: TRBV30
D: -
size: many

DNA: TGTGCCAGCAGCCCAGGTGCAACTAATGAAAAACTGTTTTTT
CDR3: CASSPGATNEKLFF
J: TRBJ1-4
V: TRBV7-9
D: -
size: many

DNA: TGCAGTGCTAGAGATCTGGGGGAGACCCAGTACTTC
CDR3: CSARDLGETQYF
J: TRBJ2-5
V: TRBV20-1
D: -
size: -

DNA: TGTGCCAGCAGCAATGTCGCCGGGGACTATGGCTACACCTTC
CDR3: CASSNVAGDYGYTF
J: TRBJ1-2
V: TRBV7-3
D: -
size: -

DNA: TGCAGTGCCCTGGGAGGTACGTCGTCTGGAAACACCATATATTTT
CDR3: CSALGGTSSGNTIYF
J: TRBJ1-3
V: TRBV20-1
D: -
size: -

DNA: TGTGCCAGTAGTATGAGGACAGGGGATTGTTACGAGCAGTACTTC
CDR3: CASSMRTGDCYEQYF
J: TRBJ2-7
V: TRBV19
D: TRBD1
size: -

DNA: TGTGCCACTGAGACAGGGCGAGAGACCCAGTACTTC
CDR3: CATETGRETQYF
J: TRBJ2-5
V: TRBV6-6
D: TRBD1
size: many

DNA: TGTGCCAGCAGCCACCTCCTTAGCGGGGGTGGTGGGGAGACCCAGTACTTC
CDR3: CASSHLLSGGGGETQYF
J: TRBJ2-5
V: TRBV7-4
D: TRBD2
size: -

DNA: TGTGCCAGCAGCTTCCGAGGCGCTGAAGCTTTCTTT
CDR3: CASSFRGAEAFF
J: TRBJ1-1
V: TRBV11-3
D: -
size: many

DNA: TGTGCCAGCAGCTTAGTGCGAAGCGAGGGCTACACCTTC
CDR3: CASSLVRSEGYTF
J: TRBJ1-2
V: TRBV7-2
D: -
size: -

DNA: TGTGCCAGCAGTGACTCAAGGGCAGGCACAGATACGCAGTATTTT
CDR3: CASSDSRAGTDTQYF
J: TRBJ2-3
V: TRBV6-4
D: -
size: many

DNA: TGTGCCATCAGTGGGACAGGGGGTTTCTCCGAGCAGTACTTC
CDR3: CAISGTGGFSEQYF
J: TRBJ2-7
V: TRBV10-3
D: TRBD1
size: many

DNA: TGCAGCGTCGCTCCAGGGTTGCCTACCCAGTACTTC
CDR3: CSVAPGLPTQYF
J: TRBJ2-5
V: TRBV29-1
D: -
size: -

DNA: TGTGCCAGCAGCCAGGGGGCGCAGAAATCACCCCTCCACTTT
CDR3: CASSQGAQKSPLHF
J: TRBJ1-6
V: TRBV12-3/TRBV12-4
D: TRBD1
size: many

DNA: TGTGCCAGCAGTACAGGGATTGGGTACAATGAGCAGTTCTTC
CDR3: CASSTGIGYNEQFF
J: TRBJ2-1
V: TRBV6-5
D: -
size: many

DNA: TGTGCCACCAGTGATCCTCGGACTAGCGGAAAGAGCAATGAGCAGTTCTTC
CDR3: CATSDPRTSGKSNEQFF
J: TRBJ2-1
V: TRBV24-1
D: TRBD2
size: -

DNA: TGTGCCAGCAGCTTAAATACGGGACTGGGCCACGATGAGCAGTTCTTC
CDR3: CASSLNTGLGHDEQFF
J: TRBJ2-1
V: TRBV7-2
D: -
size: -

DNA: TGTGCCAGTAGTCCGACTAGCGGGAAGGGGGAGACCCAGTACTTC
CDR3: CASSPTSGKGETQYF
J: TRBJ2-5
V: TRBV19
D: TRBD2
size: -

DNA: TGTGCCAGCAGCCAAGGGACAGGGAGCTACGAGCAGTACTTC
CDR3: CASSQGTGSYEQYF
J: TRBJ2-7
V: TRBV3-1
D: TRBD1
size: -

DNA: TGTGCCATCAGGGGGGGTAGGGGGGGGAACATTCAGTACTTC
CDR3: CAIRGGRGGNIQYF
J: TRBJ2-4
V: TRBV10-3
D: -
size: -

DNA: TGCGCCAGCAGCCAAAATGGTGCGGTCAGCTATGGCTACACCTTC
CDR3: CASSQNGAVSYGYTF
J: TRBJ1-2
V: TRBV4-1
D: -
size: many

DNA: TGTGCCAGCAGTTACTCGAGGACTAGCGGGGTAAACGAGCAGTACTTC
CDR3: CASSYSRTSGVNEQYF
J: TRBJ2-7
V: TRBV6-5
D: TRBD2
size: many

DNA: TGTGCCAGCAGCGCAGTACAGGCACCGAACACTGAAGCTTTCTTT
CDR3: CASSAVQAPNTEAFF
J: TRBJ1-1
V: TRBV9
D: -
size: few

DNA: TGTGCCAGCAGTTTCGCGGTGAACACTGAAGCTTTCTTT
CDR3: CASSFAVNTEAFF
J: TRBJ1-1
V: TRBV12-3/TRBV12-4
D: -
size: -

DNA: TGTGCCAGCAGCGGTCAGGGGGCCACGGAGACCCAGTACTTC
CDR3: CASSGQGATETQYF
J: TRBJ2-5
V: TRBV2
D: TRBD1
size: -

DNA: TGTGCCAGCAGTTATGCCAGGGGGTTTGGCTACGCCTTC
CDR3: CASSYARGFGYAF
J: TRBJ1-2
V: TRBV6-1
D: TRBD1
size: few

DNA: TGTGCCAGCTCTCGGGACACTGATCAGTCCCAGCATTTT
CDR3: CASSRDTDQSQHF
J: TRBJ1-5
V: TRBV2
D: -
size: few

DNA: TGTGCCAGCAGCTTAAGGGGACTAGCGGGCACAGATACGCAGTATTTT
CDR3: CASSLRGLAGTDTQYF
J: TRBJ2-3
V: TRBV14
D: TRBD2
size: -

DNA: TGCGCCAGTAGATCCGGAAACACCATATATTTT
CDR3: CASRSGNTIYF
J: TRBJ1-3
V: TRBV4-3
D: -
size: -

DNA: TGTGCTACCAGCAAACCAGGGGGGTGTAATTCACCCCTCCACTTT
CDR3: CATSKPGGCNSPLHF
J: TRBJ1-6
V: TRBV15
D: TRBD1
size: few

DNA: TGCGCCAGCAGCTTCTCGACAGGGAGGACTGAAGCTTTCTTT
CDR3: CASSFSTGRTEAFF
J: TRBJ1-1
V: TRBV5-1
D: TRBD1
size: many

DNA: TGCAGTGCTGCACAGGGAAACCAAGAGACCCAGTACTTC
CDR3: CSAAQGNQETQYF
J: TRBJ2-5
V: TRBV20-1
D: -
size: many

DNA: TGTGCCAGCAGTGAAGCGGGCAGGGGGCGCTTACACCCCTACGAGCAGTACTTC
CDR3: CASSEAGRGRLHPYEQYF
J: TRBJ2-7
V: TRBV6-1
D: TRBD1
size: few

DNA: TGTGCCAGCGCGGAGACAGTCAAAAACATTCAGTACTTC
CDR3: CASAETVKNIQYF
J: TRBJ2-4
V: TRBV27
D: -
size: -

DNA: TGTGCCAGCGCCAGGACAGGGGGAGAAAAACTGTTTTTT
CDR3: CASARTGGEKLFF
J: TRBJ1-4
V: TRBV7-2
D: TRBD1
size: many

DNA: TGTGCCAGCACCAAAGGACAGGGGGCAGGCTACACCTTC
CDR3: CASTKGQGAGYTF
J: TRBJ1-2
V: TRBV2
D: TRBD1
size: -

DNA: TGTGCCACCAGCAGTGCCGGAGGGTATTCACCCCTCCACTTT
CDR3: CATSSAGGYSPLHF
J: TRBJ1-6
V: TRBV15
D: -
size: few

DNA: TGTGCCATCAGTGTGGCCATTAACACTGAAGCTTTCTTT
CDR3: CAISVAINTEAFF
J: TRBJ1-1
V: TRBV10-3
D: -
size: once